This T cell receptor (beta chain) was recorded in a study of T-cell reconstitution after alpha-beta-depleted transplantation in children. Unique molecular identifiers tagged the TCRbeta library. TCRdb recomputed calls from the PCR reads with MiXCR, one row per CDR3 protein. In the table there are about 270,000 distinct CDR3 sequences, about a tenth of which are singletons. There are 14 residues in the CDR3. V gave up 3 bases and J gave up 2 bases; unmatched junction bases: 3. Specimen: PBMCs from the stem cell graft donor, collected from the stem cell graft. This rearrangement joins TRBV12-3 or TRBV12-4 to TRBJ2-7, with 8 bases that match TRBD1. This TCR was sampled from a human donor who donated a stem cell graft to a child with SCID. CDR3 in DNA: TGTGCCAGCAGTTTGAACAGGGGGACCTACGAGCAGTACTTC. Translating it yields CASSLNRGTYEQYF.